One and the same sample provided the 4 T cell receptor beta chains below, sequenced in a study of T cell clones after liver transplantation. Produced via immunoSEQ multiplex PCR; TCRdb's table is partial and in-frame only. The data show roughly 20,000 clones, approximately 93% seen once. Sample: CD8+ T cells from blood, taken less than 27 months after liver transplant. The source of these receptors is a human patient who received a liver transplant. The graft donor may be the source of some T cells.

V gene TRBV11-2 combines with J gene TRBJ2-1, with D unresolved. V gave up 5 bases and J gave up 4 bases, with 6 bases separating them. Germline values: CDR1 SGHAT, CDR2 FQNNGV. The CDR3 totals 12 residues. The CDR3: CASSHSYNEQFF. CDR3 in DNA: TGTGCCAGCAGCCACAGTTACAATGAGCAGTTCTTC.

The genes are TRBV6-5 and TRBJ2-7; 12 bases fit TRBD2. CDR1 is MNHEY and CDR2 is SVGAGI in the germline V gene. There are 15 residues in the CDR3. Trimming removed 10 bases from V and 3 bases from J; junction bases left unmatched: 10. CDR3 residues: CAITEQTSGSYEQYF. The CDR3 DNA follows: TGTGCCATCACCGAACAGACTAGCGGGAGCTACGAGCAGTACTTC.

CDR3 sequence reads: CASGLGGEQFF. CDR3 bases: TGTGCTAGTGGTTTGGGCGGTGAGCAGTTCTTC. The genes are TRBV12-5 and TRBJ2-1; D ambiguous. The germline V and J ends were trimmed by 1 base and 9 bases, with 4 bases remaining between them. This CDR3 is built from 11 residues. The germline V gene has CDR1 LGHNT and CDR2 FRNRAP.

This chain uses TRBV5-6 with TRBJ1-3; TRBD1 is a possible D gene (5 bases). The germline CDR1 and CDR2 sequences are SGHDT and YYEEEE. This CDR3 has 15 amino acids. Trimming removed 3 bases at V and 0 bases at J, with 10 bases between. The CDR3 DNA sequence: TGTGCCAGCAGCTCCGGGACGGCCTCTGGAAACACCATATATTTT. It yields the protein CASSSGTASGNTIYF.